In this sample, the clone carrying this T cell receptor (beta chain) turned up many times. Its antigen is unidentified. The sample comes from a study of T cells in Graves' hyperthyroidism and ophthalmopathy. About the research overall: Peripheral blood was collected at initial diagnosis, before any treatment.

Whole-study results and caveats: Ophthalmopathy got predicted by the model a median approximately 6 months before its onset.

Patients aged 18 to 65 with hyperthyroidism were newly diagnosed, with duration under 2 months. Blood sampling occurred at first hyperthyroidism diagnosis, ahead of any ophthalmopathy symptoms. The investigators amplified TCR beta CDR3 regions from RNA transcripts. HTBI primers were used for first-round RT-PCR of the TCR CDR3. MiXCR, applied by TCRdb to the multiplex PCR reads, yields one record per CDR3 protein. The sample has 250,000 or so distinct CDR3 sequences, nearly 15% seen once; the top ten hold 30%. The specimen sequenced was blood. The TCR was taken from a woman in her forties or fifties with Graves' hyperthyroidism that later progressed to Graves' ophthalmopathy.

The CDR3, as DNA: TGCAGTGCGCCGCCTAGCGGGAGCTCCTACGAGCAGTACTTC. Protein sequence: CSAPPSGSSYEQYF. This chain connects TRBV20-1 to TRBJ2-7, with 10 bases aligning to TRBD2. This CDR3 comprises 14 residues. V shed 6 bases and J 0 bases; nucleotides not matched to a gene: 5. Germline V gene sequence: CDR1 DFQATT, CDR2 SNEGSKA (reference sequence).